These 17 T cell receptor beta chains came from one sample sequenced in a study of blood T cells in healthy people across ages. Through a sample-barcoded 5' primer and a J-beta primer mix, a second PCR was run for roughly 6 to 12 cycles. TCRdb called the 5' RACE reads again in MiXCR, with one record for every CDR3 protein. The data hold around 1,100,000 distinct CDR3 sequences, with about two fifths observed a single time. The sample consisted of blood. The source of these receptors is a man between 18 and 35 years old in good health.

This clonotype was counted only a few times. The chain combines TRBV7-2 with TRBJ2-1; tentatively, D is TRBD1 (5 bases). Per the germline V gene, CDR1 is SGHTA and CDR2 is FQGNSA. The CDR3 covers 15 residues. V was pared by 0 bases and J by 3 bases, with 9 bases between. CDR3 protein: CASSLAGQLYNEQFF. CDR3 nucleotides: TGTGCCAGCAGCTTAGCGGGGCAGCTCTACAATGAGCAGTTCTTC.

This clonotype was recorded only once. This rearrangement joins TRBV27 to TRBJ2-2, with a possible D match to TRBD1 (5 bases). Germline CDR1 and CDR2: MNHEY and SMNVEV (reference sequence). Trimming cost V 5 bases and J 4 bases, with 11 bases left between them. The CDR3 has 14 residues. The CDR3 loop is CASSPTARTGELFF. In DNA form, the CDR3 reads TGTGCCAGCAGTCCGACAGCCCGCACCGGGGAGCTGTTTTTT.

The rearrangement uses TRBV20-1 and TRBJ2-7; 8 bases agree with TRBD1. The CDR3 covers 14 residues. With V trimmed by 5 bases and J by 2 bases, 8 bases remained unmatched. Germline V lookup: CDR1 DFQATT, CDR2 SNEGSKA (reference sequence). The CDR3 sequence is CSARDRGYPYEQYF. The CDR3 nucleotides read TGCAGTGCTCGCGACAGGGGTTATCCCTACGAGCAGTACTTC.

This chain joins TRBV12-3 or TRBV12-4 and TRBJ2-3; 8 bases are a match to TRBD1. After removal of 3 bases from V and 2 bases from J, the junction contained 4 bases not matched to a gene. The CDR3 spans 15 residues. The CDR3 is CASSFVQGATDTQYF. The CDR3 DNA is TGTGCCAGCAGTTTTGTCCAGGGGGCCACAGATACGCAGTATTTT.

The chain carries TRBV7-6 and TRBJ1-6; a weak D match, TRBD1 (5 bases). This CDR3 is built from 13 residues. Germline-derived CDR1 and CDR2 are SGHVS and FNYEAQ. The V and J ends lost 5 bases and 8 bases respectively, with 10 bases between them. CDR3 sequence (DNA): TGTGCCAGCAGCCCCAGGGTTGATTCACCCCTCCACTTT. Protein sequence: CASSPRVDSPLHF. Supplemented by reference TRBV7-6 and TRBJ1-6, the full variable domain reads GAGVSQSPRYKVTKRGQDVALRCDPISGHVSLYWYRQALGQGPEFLTYFNYEAQQDKSGLPNDRFSAERPEGSISTLTIQRTEQRDSAMYRCASSPRVDSPLHFGNGTRLTVT.

This chain links TRBV28 with TRBJ2-7, with D perhaps TRBD1 (6 bases). The V gene's germline CDR1 is MDHEN and CDR2 SYDVKM. This CDR3 contains 14 residues. V was shortened by 6 bases and J by 3 bases, with 15 bases between the two germline ends. The chain's CDR3 is CASSSWGRNYEQYF. The CDR3 DNA reads TGTGCCAGCAGCTCCTGGGGGCGGAACTACGAGCAGTACTTC.

This clonotype appeared many times. V usage is TRBV12-3 or TRBV12-4 and J usage is TRBJ1-5, with D unresolved. Trimming took 2 bases from V and 0 from J, leaving 5 bases between them. There are 14 residues in the CDR3. The CDR3 protein is CASSLSVSNQPQHF. The DNA of the CDR3 is TGTGCCAGCAGTTTATCTGTTAGCAATCAGCCCCAGCATTTT.

The table lists this clonotype with a few counts. V and J are TRBV6-1 and TRBJ2-1; D remains unclear. The CDR3 consists of 13 residues. The germline V and J ends were trimmed by 6 bases and 4 bases, with 10 bases remaining between them. CDR1 and CDR2 from the germline V gene are MNHNS and SASEGT. CDR3 coding DNA: TGTGCCAGCAGCGTTTCAGTATACAATGAGCAGTTCTTC. Translating gives CASSVSVYNEQFF.

V and J are TRBV20-1 and TRBJ2-7, with a possible D match to TRBD1 (6 bases). This CDR3 has 14 residues. CDR1 and CDR2 (germline): DFQATT, SNEGSKA (reference sequence). Trimming shortened V by 0 bases and J by 3 bases, and 12 bases separated the two germline ends. The chain's CDR3 is CSARDYGRGYEQYF. CDR3 DNA sequence: TGCAGTGCTAGAGATTATGGCAGGGGCTACGAGCAGTACTTC.

This clonotype was picked up a small number of times. The chain recombines TRBV11-1 with TRBJ2-3; D remains ambiguous. Trimming shortened V by 5 bases and J by 2 bases, and 14 bases separated the two germline ends. Per the germline V gene, CDR1 is SGHAT and CDR2 is FQDESV (reference sequence). This CDR3 has 15 amino acids. In DNA form, the CDR3 reads TGTGCCAGCAGCCCCGAGGACGCCTTCACAGATACGCAGTATTTT. Translated: CASSPEDAFTDTQYF.

This clonotype was found a few times. The chain has TRBV4-3 and TRBJ1-1; no clear D. Trimming cost V 3 bases and J 7 bases, with 9 bases left between them. The CDR3 has 12 residues. CDR1 and CDR2 (germline): LGHNA, YSLEER. This chain's CDR3 is CASSQRQGEAFF. In DNA form, the CDR3 reads TGCGCCAGCAGCCAGCGTCAAGGTGAAGCTTTCTTT.

This clonotype was counted ten times or more. The J gene is TRBJ2-1, the V gene TRBV10-3; 10 bases map to TRBD2. The CDR3 length is 12 residues. Germline V gives CDR1 ENHRY, CDR2 SYGVKD. Trimming at V came to 4 bases and at J to 9 bases, leaving 0 bases not matched to a gene. The CDR3 nucleotides are TGTGCCATCAGTGGGACTAGCGGTGAGCAGTTCTTC. It yields the protein CAISGTSGEQFF.

This clonotype showed up many times. V usage is TRBV20-1 and J usage is TRBJ1-1, with 7 bases identical to TRBD1. V trimming: 0 bases; J trimming: 0 bases; junction bases outside the gene matches: 1. This CDR3 has 14 residues. Germline V gene lookup returns CDR1 DFQATT and CDR2 SNEGSKA (reference sequence). Here the CDR3 reads CSARDGTVNTEAFF. CDR3 nucleotides: TGCAGTGCTAGAGATGGGACAGTGAACACTGAAGCTTTCTTT.

J is TRBJ2-3 and V is TRBV7-9; the D is unclear. Germline V gives CDR1 SEHNR, CDR2 FQNEAQ (reference sequence). The CDR3 contains 14 residues. The germline V and J ends were trimmed by 0 bases and 1 base, with 5 bases remaining between them. The CDR3 sequence is CASSLAPCTDTQYF. Written as DNA, the CDR3 is TGTGCCAGCAGCTTAGCCCCATGCACAGATACGCAGTATTTT.

In regard to this clonotype: One junction end does not reproduce the germline sequence, and a read error may be involved. The chain uses TRBV12-3 or TRBV12-4 and TRBJ1-4; possible D gene TRBD1, 5 bases. The length of the CDR3 is 15 residues. The CDR3 loop reads CASTFDGATNAKLFF. CDR3 bases: TGTGCCAGCACCTTCGACGGGGCAACTAATGCAAAACTGTTTTTT.

The V call is TRBV9, the J call TRBJ2-1; the match to TRBD1 covers 12 bases. The germline V gene has CDR1 SGDLS and CDR2 YYNGEE. The CDR3 has 14 residues. The V gene end was trimmed by 2 bases and the J gene end by 9 bases; junction bases not matched to a gene: 3. Here the CDR3 reads CASSVGTGGIEQFF. The CDR3 DNA reads TGTGCCAGCAGCGTCGGGACAGGGGGCATTGAGCAGTTCTTC. Variable domain in full (rest from reference TRBV9 and TRBJ2-1): DSGVTQTPKHLITATGQRVTLRCSPRSGDLSVYWYQQSLDQGLQFLIQYYNGEERAKGNILERFSAQQFPDLHSELNLSSLELGDSALYFCASSVGTGGIEQFFGPGTRLTVL.

The J gene is TRBJ2-1, the V gene TRBV4-1; TRBD1 matches 7 bases. V shed 6 bases, J shed 0 bases, and the junction held 20 bases outside the gene matches. CDR1 MGHRA and CDR2 YSYEKL come from the germline V gene. CDR3 length: 20 residues. The chain's CDR3 is CASSFMLLPGQPSSYNEQFF. CDR3 nucleotides: TGCGCCAGCAGTTTTATGCTCCTCCCGGGACAGCCGAGCTCCTACAATGAGCAGTTCTTC.